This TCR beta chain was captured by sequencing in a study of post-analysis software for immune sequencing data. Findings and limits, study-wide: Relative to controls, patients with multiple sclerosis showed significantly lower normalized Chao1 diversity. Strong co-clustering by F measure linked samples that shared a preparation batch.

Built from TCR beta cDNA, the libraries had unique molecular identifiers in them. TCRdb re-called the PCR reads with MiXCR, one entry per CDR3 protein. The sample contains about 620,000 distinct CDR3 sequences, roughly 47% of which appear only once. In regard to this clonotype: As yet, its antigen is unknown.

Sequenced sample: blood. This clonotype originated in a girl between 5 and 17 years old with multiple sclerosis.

CDR3 coding DNA: TGTGCCAGCAGCTTACCAGGGGAAGGGACTGAAGCTTTCTTT. This translates into CASSLPGEGTEAFF. The rearrangement joins TRBV7-9 to TRBJ1-1; D is possibly TRBD1 (6 bases). The CDR3 totals 14 residues. The ends were cut back, 2 bases at V and 5 bases at J, with 12 bases in the middle. Germline V lookup: CDR1 SEHNR, CDR2 FQNEAQ (reference sequence). The whole variable domain, remainder taken from reference TRBV7-9 and TRBJ1-1, is DTGVSQNPRHKITKRGQNVTFRCDPISEHNRLYWYRQTLGQGPEFLTYFQNEAQLEKSRLLSDRFSAERPKGSFSTLEIQRTEQGDSAMYLCASSLPGEGTEAFFGQGTRLTVV.